Shown below are 15 T cell receptor beta chains from a single sample sequenced in a study of blood T cell repertoires in COVID-19. Repertoires were generated with immunoSEQ multiplex PCR, while TCRdb's copy carries only in-frame clones and drops some. The sample has 37,000 or so clones, around 85% seen once. The sequenced sample consisted of peripheral blood. Receptors originate from a man older than 75 with active or convalescent COVID-19.

This rearrangement joins TRBV7-8 to TRBJ1-4; 11 bases are shared with TRBD1. CDR1 and CDR2 from the germline V gene are SGHVS and FQNEAQ. This CDR3 region has 13 residues. V shed 5 bases, J shed 8 bases, and the junction held 1 base outside the gene matches. CDR3 DNA sequence: TGTGCCAGCAGCCGGGACAGGGGGGAAAAACTGTTTTTT. The encoded protein is CASSRDRGEKLFF.

The table lists this clone with a count of one. The J gene is TRBJ2-2, the V gene TRBV19; TRBD2 agrees at 8 bases. The ends lost 3 bases at V and 7 bases at J; junction bases unmatched: 13. CDR1 is LNHDA and CDR2 is SQIVND in the germline V gene (reference sequence). This CDR3 region has 17 residues. The CDR3 is CASSMFISGSLNGELFF. The CDR3 bases are TGTGCCAGTAGTATGTTTATAAGCGGGAGTCTTAACGGGGAGCTGTTTTTT.

The chain is built from TRBV15 and TRBJ1-4; 10 bases are shared with TRBD1. Germline trimming cut 4 bases from V and 3 bases from J; bases unmatched to any gene: 11. The germline CDR1 and CDR2 sequences are LNHNV and YYDKDF (reference sequence). CDR3 size: 18 residues. Here the CDR3 reads CATSNQDRGLRSNEKLFF. CDR3 DNA sequence: TGTGCCACCAGCAATCAAGACAGGGGGCTCCGGTCTAATGAAAAACTGTTTTTT.

This rearrangement joins TRBV2 to TRBJ2-5; D gene ambiguous. CDR1 and CDR2 from the germline V gene are SNHLY and FYNNEI. CDR3 length: 14 residues. Trimming took off 3 bases at V and 2 bases at J, with 10 bases between the two ends. The chain's CDR3 is CASSEQQNQETQYF. CDR3 nucleotide sequence: TGTGCCAGCAGTGAGCAACAGAATCAAGAGACCCAGTACTTC.

The V and J genes are TRBV4-3 and TRBJ1-3; D not resolved. This CDR3 comprises 17 residues. Germline V gene lookup returns CDR1 LGHNA and CDR2 YSLEER. V was pared by 0 bases and J by 0 bases, with 12 bases between. The DNA for the CDR3 is TGCGCCAGCAGCCAAGATTCCCGATACTACTCTGGAAACACCATATATTTT. Translated, it gives CASSQDSRYYSGNTIYF.

This clone has just a few counts. This specimen includes other DNA sequences encoding the same CDR3. The chain joins TRBV7-2 to TRBJ2-3, with 8 bases lining up with TRBD1. This CDR3 has 18 residues. The V segment lost 5 bases and the J segment 0 bases; nucleotides outside the gene matches: 13. From germline, CDR1 is SGHTA and CDR2 FQGNSA. This chain's CDR3 is CASSPGFGQGASTDTQYF. As DNA, the CDR3 is TGTGCCAGCAGCCCGGGCTTCGGGCAGGGGGCAAGCACAGATACGCAGTATTTT.

In this sample, this clone turned up once. This rearrangement joins TRBV7-2 to TRBJ2-2, with D possibly TRBD1 on 6 matching bases. The CDR3 covers 15 residues. V was clipped by 0 bases and J by 3 bases, with 8 bases between them. The V gene's germline CDR1 is SGHTA and CDR2 FQGNSA. The CDR3 here is CASSLARGHTGELFF. In nucleotides, the CDR3 is TGTGCCAGCAGCTTAGCCAGGGGACACACCGGGGAGCTGTTTTTT.

The rearrangement joins TRBV11-3 to TRBJ2-1; TRBD2 might be the D (5 bases). The germline CDR1 and CDR2 sequences are SGHNT and YENEEA. The V gene lost 5 bases and the J gene lost 7 bases, with 9 bases spanning the gap. This CDR3 region has 12 residues. The CDR3 reads CASSPTRNEQFF. CDR3 DNA sequence: TGTGCCAGCAGCCCCACTAGAAATGAGCAGTTCTTC.

The rearrangement joins TRBV7-2 to TRBJ1-2, with a possible D match to TRBD1 (6 bases). Per germline, CDR1 SGHTA and CDR2 FQGNSA. V was cut by 5 bases and J by 8 bases, with 18 bases left in between. The CDR3 consists of 14 residues. CDR3 in amino acids: CASSATDSLRGYTF. The DNA for the CDR3 is TGTGCCAGCAGCGCCACGGACAGCCTTAGGGGCTACACCTTC.

This clone showed up many times. This chain joins TRBV13 and TRBJ1-2; 9 bases fit TRBD1. This CDR3 spans 14 amino acids. CDR1 and CDR2 from the germline V gene are PRHDT and FYEKMQ (reference sequence). After removal of 0 bases from V and 7 bases from J, the junction contained 3 bases not matched to a gene. Here the CDR3 reads CASSLGQGARGYTF. In nucleotides, the CDR3 is TGTGCCAGCAGCTTAGGACAGGGGGCGCGTGGCTACACCTTC.

The chain uses TRBV11-2 and TRBJ2-1; D is perhaps TRBD1 (5 bases). Germline loops: CDR1 SGHAT, CDR2 FQNNGV. This CDR3 has 13 amino acids. Trimming pared 2 bases from V and 10 bases from J, leaving 12 bases between. The CDR3 coding sequence is TGTGCCAGCAGCTTAAGACAGAAACTAGAGCAGTTCTTC. This sequence encodes CASSLRQKLEQFF.

The rearrangement links TRBV11-1 to TRBJ2-7; TRBD1 matches at 9 bases. The V gene end was trimmed by 10 bases and the J gene end by 5 bases; junction bases not matched to a gene: 15. The germline V gene encodes CDR1 SGHAT and CDR2 FQDESV (reference sequence). The CDR3 sequence is 15 residues long. CDR3 region: CATSRPDRGSHEQYF. The CDR3 coding sequence is TGTGCCACCTCACGCCCGGACAGGGGTTCCCACGAGCAGTACTTC.

This chain links TRBV4-1 with TRBJ2-5; possible D gene TRBD2, 6 bases. Germline V gives CDR1 MGHRA, CDR2 YSYEKL. This CDR3 comprises 16 residues. Trimming stripped 4 bases from V and 5 bases from J, with 20 bases between. CDR3 in amino acids: CASSPGGGGIFETQYF. CDR3 DNA: TGCGCCAGCAGCCCCGGGGGTGGGGGGATCTTTGAGACCCAGTACTTC.

V is TRBV6-6 and J is TRBJ2-1; D unclear. Trimming removed 0 bases at V and 1 base at J, with 10 bases between. The CDR3 is 16 amino acids. Germline V gene lookup returns CDR1 MNHNY and CDR2 SVGAGI (reference sequence). The CDR3 bases are TGTGCCAGCAGTTACTCTTCATTTGAGTCCTACAATGAGCAGTTCTTC. Translated, it gives CASSYSSFESYNEQFF.

The V and J genes are TRBV15 and TRBJ1-2; the match to TRBD1 covers 9 bases. The CDR3 covers 17 residues. Germline lookup yields CDR1 LNHNV and CDR2 YYDKDF (reference sequence). V lost 2 bases and J lost 6; bases outside the gene matches: 13. The CDR3 loop is CATSRTVLRTGDHGYTF. CDR3 sequence (DNA): TGTGCCACCAGCAGAACAGTACTTCGGACAGGGGACCATGGCTACACCTTC.